The 22 T cell receptor beta chains below were found in one sample sequenced in a study of T cells in Graves' hyperthyroidism and ophthalmopathy. Authors of the study amplified TCR beta CDR3 regions from RNA transcripts. HTBI primers were used for first-round RT-PCR of the TCR CDR3. TCRdb ran MiXCR on the multiplex PCR reads and lists one entry per CDR3 protein. Altogether approximately 560,000 distinct CDR3 sequences are present, around 46% being singletons, with the ten largest covering just over 8%. The sequencing input was peripheral blood or thyroid tissue (not recorded which). Receptor source: a woman under 30 with Graves' hyperthyroidism.

Regarding this clonotype: The junction differs from germline at one of its ends, possibly a read error. V and J are TRBV5-1 and TRBJ2-7; D is undetermined. The CDR3 runs 12 residues. Per germline, CDR1 SGHRS and CDR2 YFSETQ. As DNA, the CDR3 is TGTGCCAGCAGCCCCGAGGACTACGAGCAGTACTTC. Its protein is CASSPEDYEQYF.

This clonotype was detected many times. The V and J genes are TRBV29-1 and TRBJ2-5; TRBD2 is a possible D gene (6 bases). V dropped 1 base and J dropped 13 bases, with 16 bases sitting between them. CDR1 and CDR2 from the germline V gene are SQVTM and ANQGSEA. This CDR3 comprises 12 residues. For the CDR3, the DNA is TGCAGCGTTGAAGCACTAGCAGAGCGACGGTACTTC. This translates into CSVEALAERRYF.

This clonotype was detected a few times. The J gene is TRBJ2-5, the V gene TRBV6-5; D is possibly TRBD1 (5 bases). Trimming removed 9 bases from V and 3 bases from J, with 17 bases in between. The CDR3 covers 14 residues. The germline gives CDR1 MNHEY, CDR2 SVGAGI. The CDR3 is CASTSGIREETQYF. In DNA, the CDR3 is TGTGCCAGTACCTCAGGGATACGAGAAGAGACCCAGTACTTC.

The chain couples TRBV15 to TRBJ2-5; TRBD2 aligns across 12 bases. CDR3 length equals 14 residues. The germline V gene has CDR1 LNHNV and CDR2 YYDKDF (reference sequence). V dropped 9 bases and J dropped 5; count of bases not matched to a gene: 7. The CDR3: CATRLAGVVETQYF. The CDR3 coding sequence is TGTGCCACAAGACTAGCGGGAGTTGTGGAGACCCAGTACTTC.

There are a few counts of this clonotype. V is TRBV15 and J is TRBJ2-2; 7 nucleotides line up with TRBD2. V shed 4 bases, J shed 7 bases, and the junction held 15 bases outside the gene matches. CDR1 and CDR2 (germline): LNHNV, YYDKDF (reference sequence). The CDR3 has 17 amino acids. CDR3 DNA: TGTGCCACCAGCACAGACCCAAGAAGCGGGATTGGCGGGGAGCTGTTTTTT. Protein product: CATSTDPRSGIGGELFF.

This clonotype showed up many times. V is TRBV24-1 and J is TRBJ1-5; 9 bases are a match to TRBD1. This CDR3 spans 14 amino acids. J was trimmed by 6 bases and V by 3 bases; bases with no gene match: 2. Germline V gene data show CDR1 as KGHDR and CDR2 as SFDVKD. CDR3 protein: CATSDGQGSQPQHF. In nucleotides, the CDR3 is TGTGCCACCAGTGATGGACAGGGGAGTCAGCCCCAGCATTTT.

This clonotype was seen many times. V usage is TRBV19 and J usage is TRBJ2-7, with D maybe TRBD2 (6 bases). This CDR3 has 13 amino acids. Trimming took off 3 bases at V and 4 bases at J, with 10 bases between the two ends. Germline CDR1 LNHDA, CDR2 SQIVND (reference sequence). This CDR3 reads CASSISAGYEQYF. CDR3 nucleotides: TGTGCCAGTAGTATCTCGGCGGGGTACGAGCAGTACTTC. Full variable domain (missing parts from reference TRBV19 and TRBJ2-7): DGGITQSPKYLFRKEGQNVTLSCEQNLNHDAMYWYRQDPGQGLRLIYYSQIVNDFQKGDIAEGYSVSREKKESFPLTVTSAQKNPTAFYLCASSISAGYEQYFGPGTRLTVT.

Remarks on this clonotype: The junction departs from the called germline gene at one end, perhaps through a read error. The chain combines TRBV10-3 with TRBJ2-5; 9 bases line up with TRBD2. Germline loops: CDR1 ENHRY, CDR2 SYGVKD. This CDR3 has 13 amino acids. CDR3 DNA sequence: TGTGCCAGCAGTTATGCGGGAGGGGGGACCCAGTACTTC. Its translation: CASSYAGGGTQYF.

The chain links TRBV9 to TRBJ2-7; D is perhaps TRBD1 (5 bases). V lost 0 bases and J lost 0, with 19 bases in between. CDR1 is SGDLS, CDR2 YYNGEE, per germline. The CDR3 runs 18 residues. In DNA, the CDR3 is TGTGCCAGCAGCGTAGGAGTGAAGGGGTATTCGGCCTCCTACGAGCAGTACTTC. Residues: CASSVGVKGYSASYEQYF.

This rearrangement joins TRBV2 to TRBJ1-5; the match to TRBD1 covers 9 bases. The CDR3 extends over 17 amino acids. V shed 6 bases, J shed 4 bases, and the junction held 13 bases outside the gene matches. Germline V gene lookup returns CDR1 SNHLY and CDR2 FYNNEI. CDR3 in amino acids: CASRTGTGNSWNQPQHF. The CDR3 coding sequence is TGTGCCAGCAGGACCGGGACAGGGAATAGCTGGAATCAGCCCCAGCATTTT.

The gene calls are TRBV11-1 and TRBJ2-7; 7 bases agree with TRBD1. With V trimmed by 6 bases and J by 1 base, 18 bases remained unmatched. This CDR3 has 18 residues. Per the germline V gene, CDR1 is SGHAT and CDR2 is FQDESV (reference sequence). CDR3 residues: CASSFSWSDRALSYEQYF. The CDR3, as DNA: TGTGCCAGCAGTTTTTCCTGGTCCGACAGGGCCTTATCCTACGAGCAGTACTTC.

The chain carries TRBV2 and TRBJ1-3; D gene unclear. CDR3 length: 14 amino acids. Germline CDR1 SNHLY, CDR2 FYNNEI. V shed 6 bases and J shed 2 bases, with 11 bases lying between them. The CDR3 bases are TGTGCCAGCAGGGACGACGGAACTGGAAACACCATATATTTT. Protein sequence: CASRDDGTGNTIYF.

In its sample, this clonotype was seen a few times. The chain joins TRBV9 to TRBJ2-5, with TRBD1 matching 9 bases. The CDR3 has 14 amino acids. Germline values: CDR1 SGDLS, CDR2 YYNGEE. The J segment lost 5 bases and the V segment lost 3 bases, leaving 5 bases of the junction unmatched. CDR3 region: CASSATGGGETQYF. CDR3 DNA sequence: TGTGCCAGCAGCGCAACAGGGGGCGGGGAGACCCAGTACTTC.

Remarks on this clonotype: A read error may explain this, as a much larger clone is one base away. This sequence joins TRBV9 and TRBJ2-7; D possibly corresponds to TRBD2 (6 bases). The CDR3 loop spans 16 amino acids. The germline CDR1 and CDR2 sequences are SGDLS and YYNGEE. The CDR3 coding sequence is TGTGCCTGCAGCGTCCTGGCTAGCGCTTCCTCCTACGAGCAGTACTTC. Encoded protein: CACSVLASASSYEQYF.

The chain uses TRBV7-9 and TRBJ1-3; D uncertain. The closer fit of TRBJ1-1 to the DNA end suggests the J call may be wrong. The CDR3 has 14 amino acids. CDR1 SEHNR and CDR2 FQNEAQ come from the germline V gene (reference sequence). The CDR3 loop reads CASSLVFWGTEAFF. Written as DNA, the CDR3 is TGTGCCAGCAGTTTGGTCTTCTGGGGCACTGAAGCTTTCTTT.

As concerns this clonotype: A much larger clone differs from this one at a single base, so this may be a read error. This likely comes from a read error, as the CDR3 has no conserved phenylalanine or tryptophan at its end. This sequence joins TRBV7-3 and TRBJ1-6, with D possibly TRBD1 on 6 matching bases. The length of the CDR3 is 15 residues. CDR1 and CDR2 from the germline V gene are SGHTA and FQGTGA. Trimming pared 6 bases from V and 6 bases from J, leaving 15 bases between. The CDR3 DNA sequence: TGTGCCAGCAGTCCCGCCGGGACAACTAATTCACCCCTCCACCTT. Translating it yields CASSPAGTTNSPLHL.

The genes are TRBV7-2 and TRBJ2-7; D may be TRBD2 (6 bases). This CDR3 spans 15 amino acids. CDR1 and CDR2 from the germline V gene are SGHTA and FQGNSA. Trimming took 4 bases from V and 9 from J, leaving 22 bases between them. The CDR3 protein is CASSSRTSFIDAQYF. The CDR3 DNA sequence: TGTGCCAGCAGCTCGCGTACTAGCTTCATTGACGCGCAGTACTTC.

The chain uses TRBV10-3 and TRBJ2-6; TRBD1 agrees at 11 bases. J was trimmed by 0 bases and V by 3 bases; bases with no gene match: 10. The CDR3 is 20 amino acids. Germline CDR1 is ENHRY and CDR2 is SYGVKD. The CDR3 loop is CAISDSPTGTGGSGANVLTF. Written as DNA, the CDR3 is TGTGCCATCAGTGACTCCCCCACCGGGACAGGGGGCTCTGGGGCCAACGTCCTGACTTTC.

This chain joins TRBV7-2 and TRBJ2-7, with 12 bases fitting TRBD1. V shed 5 bases and J 4 bases; nucleotides not matched to a gene: 9. The CDR3 length is 16 residues. The germline gives CDR1 SGHTA, CDR2 FQGNSA. As DNA, the CDR3 is TGTGCCAGCAGCGACTTTCCGGGACAGGGGGCTTACGAGCAGTACTTC. Its translation: CASSDFPGQGAYEQYF. The entire variable domain, with the rest obtained from reference TRBV7-2 and TRBJ2-7, is as follows: GAGVSQSPSNKVTEKGKDVELRCDPISGHTALYWYRQSLGQGLEFLIYFQGNSAPDKSGLPSDRFSAERTGGSVSTLTIQRTQQEDSAVYLCASSDFPGQGAYEQYFGPGTRLTVT.

This clonotype showed up just a few times. The CDR3 loop is CASSLQPGVGNTIYF. CDR3 nucleotide sequence: TGTGCCAGCAGCTTGCAACCCGGCGTGGGAAACACCATATATTTT. This chain connects TRBV5-8 to TRBJ1-3, with D hard to call. There are 15 residues in the CDR3. Between the trimmed V and J ends, which lost 1 base and 4 bases, there was a span of 12 bases. From germline, CDR1 is SGHTS and CDR2 YDEGEE. Full variable domain (missing parts from reference TRBV5-8 and TRBJ1-3): EAGVTQSPTHLIKTRGQQATLRCSPISGHTSVYWYQQALGLGLQFLLWYDEGEERNRGNFPPRFSGRQFPNYSSELNVNALELEDSALYLCASSLQPGVGNTIYFGEGSWLTVV.

This clonotype was seen many times. The chain carries TRBV29-1 and TRBJ1-2; 10 bases are a match to TRBD1. This CDR3 has 15 amino acids. Germline V gene lookup returns CDR1 SQVTM and CDR2 ANQGSEA. Trimming at V came to 0 bases and at J to 6 bases, leaving 7 bases not matched to a gene. The CDR3 region has the DNA TGCAGCGTTGAAGACCCGACAGGGGGCGTCCATGGCTACACCTTC. Translated, it gives CSVEDPTGGVHGYTF.

In this sample, this clonotype turned up many times. This chain uses TRBV11-2 with TRBJ1-1; D call uncertain. Looked up from germline, CDR1 is SGHAT and CDR2 is FQNNGV. The CDR3 length is 14 residues. Deletions cut 1 base from V and 1 base from J, with 7 bases between. The CDR3 coding sequence is TGTGCCAGCAGCTTAGGCCGTCCGAACACTGAAGCTTTCTTT. Amino acids: CASSLGRPNTEAFF.